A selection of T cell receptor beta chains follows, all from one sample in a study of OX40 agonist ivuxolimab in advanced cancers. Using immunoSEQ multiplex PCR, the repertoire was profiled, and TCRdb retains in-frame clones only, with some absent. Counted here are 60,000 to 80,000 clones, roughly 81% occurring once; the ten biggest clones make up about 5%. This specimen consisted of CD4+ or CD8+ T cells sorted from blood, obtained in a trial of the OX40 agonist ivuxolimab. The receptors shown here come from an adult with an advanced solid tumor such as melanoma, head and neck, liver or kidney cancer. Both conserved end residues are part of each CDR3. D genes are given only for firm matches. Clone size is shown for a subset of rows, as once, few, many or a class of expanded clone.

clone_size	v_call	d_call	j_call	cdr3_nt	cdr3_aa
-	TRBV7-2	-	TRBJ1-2	TGTGCCAGCAGCTTGCCAGGGAGGCAAAGTGGCTACACCTTC	CASSLPGRQSGYTF
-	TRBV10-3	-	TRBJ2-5	TGTGCCATCAGACTAGCAGGGGGTGAGACCCAGTACTTC	CAIRLAGGETQYF
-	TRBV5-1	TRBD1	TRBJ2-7	TGCGCCAGCAGGAGGACAGGGGGCCTCCGGGGCGAGCAGTACTTC	CASRRTGGLRGEQYF
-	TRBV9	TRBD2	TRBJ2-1	TGTGCCAGCAGCGTAAATGGGTTGGGTAGCGGGAGGCCTGAGCAGTTCTTC	CASSVNGLGSGRPEQFF
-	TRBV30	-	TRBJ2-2	TGTGCCTGGAGAGCCTTATGGACAGTGGGCACCGGGGAGCTGTTTTTT	CAWRALWTVGTGELFF
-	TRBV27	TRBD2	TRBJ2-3	TGTGCCAGCAGCCGTTACCTAGCGGGGGGGTACACAGATACGCAGTATTTT	CASSRYLAGGYTDTQYF
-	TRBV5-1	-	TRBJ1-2	TGCGCCAGCAGCTTAGACGGAAACTATGGCTACACCTTC	CASSLDGNYGYTF
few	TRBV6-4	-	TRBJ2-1	TGTGCCAGCAGTGAGGACAGCTCCTACAATGAGCAGTTCTTC	CASSEDSSYNEQFF
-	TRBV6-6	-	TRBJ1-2	TGTGCCAGCAGTTACTCGATAGATGTTGGCTACACCTTC	CASSYSIDVGYTF
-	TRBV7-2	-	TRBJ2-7	TGTGCCAGCAGCTTAGGACTGTTCTCCTACGAGCAGTACTTC	CASSLGLFSYEQYF
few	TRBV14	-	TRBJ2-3	TGTGCCAGCAGCCCCTCGGAGGGGGGCTCCACAGATACGCAGTATTTT	CASSPSEGGSTDTQYF
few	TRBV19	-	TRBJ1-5	TGTGCCAGTAGTATAGATTTTATCCAGCCCCAGCATTTT	CASSIDFIQPQHF
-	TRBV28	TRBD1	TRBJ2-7	TGTGCCAGCACCGGCGGGGACAGGGGGTACGAGCAGTACTTC	CASTGGDRGYEQYF
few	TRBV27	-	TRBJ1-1	TGTGCCAGCAGTTTTGGCGCGGGAACTGAAGCTTTCTTT	CASSFGAGTEAFF
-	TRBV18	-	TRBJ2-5	TGTGCCAGCTCACCTCGCAGGGACCAAGAGACCCAGTACTTC	CASSPRRDQETQYF
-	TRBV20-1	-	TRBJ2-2	TGCAGTGCTCCCAGGGCCGGGGAGCTGTTTTTT	CSAPRAGELFF
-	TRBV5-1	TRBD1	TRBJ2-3	TGCGCCAGCAGCTTAGGGACAGGGGGCCCAGATACGCAGTATTTT	CASSLGTGGPDTQYF
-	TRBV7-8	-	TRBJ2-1	TGTGCCAGCAGCCCCGGGAGTGTATCCTACAATGAGCAGTTCTTC	CASSPGSVSYNEQFF
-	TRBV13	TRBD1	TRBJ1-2	TGTGCCAGCAGCTTAGGGACAGGGGGCCGCTACACCTTC	CASSLGTGGRYTF
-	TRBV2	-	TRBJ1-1	TGTGCCAGCAGTGTACAGGGCTTTGAGTCTGAAGCTTTCTTT	CASSVQGFESEAFF
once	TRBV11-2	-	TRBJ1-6	TGTGCCAGCAGCTTAGTTCGGACGAACAATTCACCCCTCCACTTT	CASSLVRTNNSPLHF
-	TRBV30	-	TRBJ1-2	TGTGCCTGGACACACGACATATCTAAGACCTTC	CAWTHDISKTF
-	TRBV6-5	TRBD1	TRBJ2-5	TGTGCCAGCAGTTACTCCCGGACAGGGATAGAGACCCAGTACTTC	CASSYSRTGIETQYF
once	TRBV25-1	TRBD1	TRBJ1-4	TGTGCCAGCAGTGACTCAGGGGGGAATAATGAAAAACTGTTTTTT	CASSDSGGNNEKLFF
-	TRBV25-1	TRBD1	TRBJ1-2	TGTGCCAGCAGTCCGGGGACAGGGTACAACTATGGCTACACCTTC	CASSPGTGYNYGYTF
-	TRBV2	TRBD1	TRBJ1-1	TGTGCCAGCAGGGGAATCAGGGGGCGATTCACTGAAGCTTTCTTT	CASRGIRGRFTEAFF
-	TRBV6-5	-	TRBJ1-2	TGTGCCAGCAGACCCCGGCTGGGGAATGGCTACACCTTC	CASRPRLGNGYTF
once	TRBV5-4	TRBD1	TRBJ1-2	TGTGCCAGCAGCTCCTCCGGGACAGGGGGCATTGGCTACACCTTC	CASSSSGTGGIGYTF
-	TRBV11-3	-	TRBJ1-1	TGTGCCAGCAGCCCTACCCCGGGGGCCCCGTCCCCAGCTTTCTTT	CASSPTPGAPSPAFF
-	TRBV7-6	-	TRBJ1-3	TGTGCCAGCAGCTCTCTATCAGGGGCTGGAAACACCATATATTTT	CASSSLSGAGNTIYF
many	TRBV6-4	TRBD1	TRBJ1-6	TGTGCCAGCAGTGACTCGGGACAGGGTTCACCCCTCCACTTT	CASSDSGQGSPLHF
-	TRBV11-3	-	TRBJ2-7	TGTGCCAGCAGCCCCCCCGGGGGAAACGAGCAGTACTTC	CASSPPGGNEQYF
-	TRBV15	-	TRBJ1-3	TGTGCCACCAGCAGTGGGAGCGGGCGGGGGCTTGGAAACACCATATATTTT	CATSSGSGRGLGNTIYF
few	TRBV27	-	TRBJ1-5	TGTGCCAGCAGTTTAATCGAGGGATATCAGCCCCAGCATTTT	CASSLIEGYQPQHF
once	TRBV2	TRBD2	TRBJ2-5	TGTGCCAGCACCGACGGGAAACTAGCGGGGGCCAACCAAGAGACCCAGTACTTC	CASTDGKLAGANQETQYF